These 19 T cell receptor beta chains originate from one sample sequenced in a study of blood T cells in healthy people across ages. Combining a sample-barcoded 5' primer with a J-beta primer mix, a second PCR ran for roughly 7 to 11 cycles. Each CDR3 protein gets one entry after TCRdb re-called the 5' RACE reads with MiXCR. The sample includes 550,000 to 800,000 distinct CDR3 sequences, about 21% of them seen just once. Sequences were obtained from blood. Receptors originate from a man aged 65-85 years in good health.

This clonotype was seen only a few times. The chain joins TRBV10-3 to TRBJ2-5; D remains ambiguous. Germline CDR1 ENHRY, CDR2 SYGVKD. The CDR3 is 15 amino acids. V shed 0 bases and J shed 2 bases, with 10 bases lying between them. The CDR3 here is CAISESRLAQETQYF. The DNA for the CDR3 is TGTGCCATCAGTGAGTCGAGACTCGCACAAGAGACCCAGTACTTC.

The chain uses TRBV11-2 and TRBJ2-7, with 9 bases identical to TRBD2. The CDR3 totals 15 residues. V dropped 7 bases and J dropped 6; count of bases not matched to a gene: 13. In germline, CDR1 is SGHAT, CDR2 FQNNGV. Written as DNA, the CDR3 is TGTGCCAGCACCGCTTCTCCTAGCGGGACGAGCGAGCAGTACTTC. Protein sequence: CASTASPSGTSEQYF.

In this sample, this clonotype turned up a few times. The rearrangement uses TRBV5-1 and TRBJ2-1, with 7 bases identical to TRBD2. CDR1 and CDR2 (germline): SGHRS, YFSETQ. The V and J ends lost 4 bases and 5 bases, in that order; junction bases with no gene match: 12. This CDR3 spans 16 amino acids. The CDR3 sequence: CASSRRAGATDNEQFF. For the CDR3, the DNA is TGCGCCAGCAGCCGGCGGGCGGGAGCGACGGACAATGAGCAGTTCTTC.

The V call is TRBV18, the J call TRBJ2-7; TRBD2 matches 8 bases. Germline V lookup: CDR1 KGHSH, CDR2 LQKENI. This CDR3 has 15 amino acids. After removal of 6 bases from V and 4 bases from J, the junction contained 11 bases not matched to a gene. CDR3 loop: CASSSGSDVRYEQYF. CDR3 bases: TGTGCCAGCTCGAGCGGGAGTGACGTGCGTTACGAGCAGTACTTC.

There are a few counts of this clonotype. This chain uses TRBV7-2 with TRBJ2-2; TRBD1 or TRBD2 may be the D gene (5 bases each). The CDR3 spans 18 residues. V was clipped by 5 bases and J by 2 bases, with 21 bases between them. Looked up from germline, CDR1 is SGHTA and CDR2 is FQGNSA. This CDR3 reads CASSQLFWGSANTGELFF. For the CDR3, the DNA is TGTGCCAGCAGCCAGCTGTTTTGGGGGTCCGCCAACACCGGGGAGCTGTTTTTT.

V usage is TRBV29-1 and J usage is TRBJ2-2, with D possibly TRBD2 on 5 matching bases. The CDR3 extends over 13 amino acids. Germline CDR1 reads SQVTM; CDR2 reads ANQGSEA. CDR3 sequence reads: CSYSEGNTGELFF. In DNA form, the CDR3 reads TGCAGTTACTCCGAGGGGAACACCGGGGAGCTGTTTTTT.

The chain couples TRBV7-8 to TRBJ2-1, with D perhaps matching TRBD1 (5 bases). The CDR3 runs to 17 residues. Germline V gene sequence: CDR1 SGHVS, CDR2 FQNEAQ. The germline V and J ends were trimmed by 3 bases and 4 bases, with 19 bases remaining between them. CDR3 region: CASSLIGQGRKYNEQFF. CDR3 coding DNA: TGTGCCAGCAGCTTGATCGGTCAGGGTCGGAAGTACAATGAGCAGTTCTTC. The full variable domain, with the rest looked up from reference TRBV7-8 and TRBJ2-1, is GAGVSQSPRYKVAKRGQDVALRCDPISGHVSLFWYQQALGQGPEFLTYFQNEAQLDKSGLPSDRFFAERPEGSVSTLKIQRTQQEDSAVYLCASSLIGQGRKYNEQFFGPGTRLTVL.

V gene TRBV11-3 combines with J gene TRBJ1-2, with 9 bases lining up with TRBD1. CDR1 is SGHNT, CDR2 YENEEA, per germline. CDR3 size: 15 residues. With 2 bases clipped from V and 5 bases from J, the junction kept 6 bases outside the gene matches. CDR3 sequence reads: CASSLRQGGLYGYTF. The CDR3, as DNA: TGTGCCAGCAGCTTACGACAGGGGGGATTATATGGCTACACCTTC.

This clonotype was seen more than once but under ten times. V is TRBV4-1 and J is TRBJ2-1; no definite D call. The CDR3 has 18 amino acids. V dropped 1 base and J dropped 4 bases, with 20 bases sitting between them. Germline CDR1 is MGHRA and CDR2 is YSYEKL. The CDR3 is CASSQVILGPREYNEQFF. DNA of the CDR3: TGCGCCAGCAGCCAAGTGATCTTAGGACCAAGAGAATACAATGAGCAGTTCTTC.

This clonotype was counted only a few times. The chain recombines TRBV7-2 with TRBJ2-3; 13 bases are a match to TRBD2. Trimming removed 5 bases from V and 4 bases from J; junction bases left unmatched: 9. The CDR3 runs 17 residues. Germline assignment: CDR1 SGHTA and CDR2 FQGNSA. The CDR3 sequence is CASSTRGLAGPADTQYF. Written as DNA, the CDR3 is TGTGCCAGCAGCACCCGGGGACTAGCGGGACCGGCAGATACGCAGTATTTT.

In this sample, this clonotype turned up a few times. This sequence joins TRBV28 and TRBJ1-6, with 7 positions matching TRBD1. Germline CDR1 is MDHEN and CDR2 is SYDVKM. V gave up 2 bases and J gave up 8 bases; unmatched junction bases: 6. The CDR3 runs 15 residues. This CDR3 is CASSLMRQGDSPLHF. Written as DNA, the CDR3 is TGTGCCAGCAGTTTAATGCGACAGGGAGATTCACCCCTCCACTTT.

The V call is TRBV24-1, the J call TRBJ2-3, with unresolved D. CDR1 is KGHDR, CDR2 SFDVKD, per germline. The CDR3 runs to 15 residues. V shed 1 base and J shed 1 base, with 8 bases lying between them. The CDR3 DNA is TGTGCCACCAGTGATTTCGGAGAGCGCACAGATACGCAGTATTTT. Translation gives CATSDFGERTDTQYF.

This clonotype was seen only a few times. The rearrangement joins TRBV5-4 to TRBJ2-6; D perhaps matches TRBD1 (6 bases). The ends were cut back, 1 base at V and 11 bases at J, with 7 bases in the middle. From germline, CDR1 is SGHNT and CDR2 YYREEE (reference sequence). This CDR3 region has 12 residues. The CDR3 reads CASSLKGDVLTF. The CDR3 region has the DNA TGTGCCAGCAGCTTGAAGGGGGACGTCCTGACTTTC.

The chain links TRBV7-3 to TRBJ2-4, with D perhaps given as TRBD1 or TRBD2 (6 bases each). Germline CDR1 is SGHTA and CDR2 is FQGTGA. There are 12 residues in the CDR3. Trimming stripped 2 bases from V and 11 bases from J, with 10 bases between. The CDR3 nucleotides are TGTGCCAGCAGCTTAGGGGGCGGGGTTCAGTACTTC. Translation: CASSLGGGVQYF.

The chain uses TRBV13 and TRBJ2-3; 8 nucleotides align to TRBD1. The V gene end was trimmed by 4 bases and the J gene end by 4 bases; junction bases not matched to a gene: 4. This CDR3 contains 14 residues. Germline-derived CDR1 and CDR2 are PRHDT and FYEKMQ (reference sequence). CDR3 amino acids: CASSSRQGSDTQYF. CDR3 nucleotides: TGTGCCAGCAGCTCACGACAGGGGTCAGATACGCAGTATTTT. The entire variable domain, with the rest obtained from reference TRBV13 and TRBJ2-3, is as follows: AAGVIQSPRHLIKEKRETATLKCYPIPRHDTVYWYQQGPGQDPQFLISFYEKMQSDKGSIPDRFSAQQFSDYHSELNMSSLELGDSALYFCASSSRQGSDTQYFGPGTRLTVL.

The chain joins TRBV5-1 to TRBJ1-2; D uncertain. The CDR3 spans 14 residues. Germline V gene lookup returns CDR1 SGHRS and CDR2 YFSETQ. V was clipped by 3 bases and J by 8 bases, with 17 bases between them. CDR3 residues: CASSSDGPPGGYTF. The CDR3, as DNA: TGCGCCAGCAGCTCGGACGGACCCCCGGGCGGCTACACCTTC.

A few counts support this clonotype. The rearrangement joins TRBV3-1 to TRBJ2-3; D is uncertain. The CDR3 has 15 amino acids. The ends were cut back, 0 bases at V and 4 bases at J, with 11 bases in the middle. Germline CDR1 and CDR2: LGHDT and YNNKEL (reference sequence). The CDR3 coding sequence is TGTGCCAGCAGCCAAGATCGGGTTGGGGCAGATACGCAGTATTTT. This encodes CASSQDRVGADTQYF.

A few counts support this clonotype. J is TRBJ2-7 and V is TRBV7-9; D gene uncertain. Germline V gives CDR1 SEHNR, CDR2 FQNEAQ (reference sequence). The CDR3 contains 13 residues. Trimming shortened V by 1 base and J by 7 bases, and 11 bases separated the two germline ends. CDR3 in DNA: TGTGCCAGCAGCTTAGTAGGGAATGAGGAGCAGTACTTC. This codes for CASSLVGNEEQYF. The full variable domain, rest sourced from reference TRBV7-9 and TRBJ2-7, is DTGVSQNPRHKITKRGQNVTFRCDPISEHNRLYWYRQTLGQGPEFLTYFQNEAQLEKSRLLSDRFSAERPKGSFSTLEIQRTEQGDSAMYLCASSLVGNEEQYFGPGTRLTVT.

The rearrangement uses TRBV14 and TRBJ2-1; 7 bases map to TRBD1. The CDR3 covers 16 residues. Trimming took 0 bases from V and 8 from J; bases not matched to a gene: 10. CDR1 and CDR2 (germline): SGHDN, FVKESK. As DNA, the CDR3 is TGTGCCAGCAGCCAAGATCAGGGGGTTTTATTCGATGAGCAGTTCTTC. This codes for CASSQDQGVLFDEQFF.